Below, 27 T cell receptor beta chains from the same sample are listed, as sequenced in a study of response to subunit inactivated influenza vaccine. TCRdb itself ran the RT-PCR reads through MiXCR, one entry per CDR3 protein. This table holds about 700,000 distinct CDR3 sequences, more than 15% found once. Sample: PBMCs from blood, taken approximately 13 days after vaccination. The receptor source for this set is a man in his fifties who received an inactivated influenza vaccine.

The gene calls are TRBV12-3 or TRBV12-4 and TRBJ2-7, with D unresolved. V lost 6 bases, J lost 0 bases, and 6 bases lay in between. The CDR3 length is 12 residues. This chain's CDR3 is CASRAASYEQYF. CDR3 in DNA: TGTGCCAGCAGGGCGGCCTCCTACGAGCAGTACTTC.

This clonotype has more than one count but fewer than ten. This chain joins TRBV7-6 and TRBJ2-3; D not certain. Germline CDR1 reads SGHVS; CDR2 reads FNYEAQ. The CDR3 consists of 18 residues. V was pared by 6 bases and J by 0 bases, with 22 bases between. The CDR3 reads CASRIVWQDGPSTDTQYF. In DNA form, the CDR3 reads TGTGCCAGCAGGATTGTGTGGCAAGACGGTCCTAGCACAGATACGCAGTATTTT.

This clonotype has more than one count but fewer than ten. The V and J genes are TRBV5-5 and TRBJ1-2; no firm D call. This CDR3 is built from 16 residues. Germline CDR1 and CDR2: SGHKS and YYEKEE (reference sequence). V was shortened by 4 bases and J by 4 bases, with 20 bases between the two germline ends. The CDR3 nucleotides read TGTGCCAGCAGCCGGACCTTGGACTCCGCGGTCTATGGCTACACCTTC. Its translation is CASSRTLDSAVYGYTF.

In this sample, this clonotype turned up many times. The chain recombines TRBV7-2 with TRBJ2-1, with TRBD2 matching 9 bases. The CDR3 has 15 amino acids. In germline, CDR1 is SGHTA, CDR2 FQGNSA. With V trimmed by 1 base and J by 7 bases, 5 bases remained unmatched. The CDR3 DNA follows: TGTGCCAGCAGCTTAGGGTTTAGCGGGGGAAATGAGCAGTTCTTC. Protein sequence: CASSLGFSGGNEQFF.

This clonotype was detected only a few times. The CDR3 region is CASSLSTVSTFQYF. CDR3 nucleotides: TGTGCCAGCAGTTTATCCACAGTGTCCACCTTCCAGTACTTC. The J gene is TRBJ2-5, the V gene TRBV27; unclear D gene. The V gene's germline CDR1 is MNHEY and CDR2 SMNVEV (reference sequence). V was clipped by 0 bases and J by 10 bases, with 15 bases between them. The CDR3 contains 14 residues.

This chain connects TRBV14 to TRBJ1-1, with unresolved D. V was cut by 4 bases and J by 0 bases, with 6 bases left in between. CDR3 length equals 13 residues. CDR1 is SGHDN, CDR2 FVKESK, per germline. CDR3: CASSPIVNTEAFF. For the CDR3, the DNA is TGTGCCAGCAGCCCAATAGTGAACACTGAAGCTTTCTTT.

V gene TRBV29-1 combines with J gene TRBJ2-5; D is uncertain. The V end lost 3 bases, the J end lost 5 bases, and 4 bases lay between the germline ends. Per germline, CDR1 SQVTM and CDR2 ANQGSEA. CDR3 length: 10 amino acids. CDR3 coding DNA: TGCAGCGTTGATTGGGAGACCCAGTACTTC. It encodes CSVDWETQYF.

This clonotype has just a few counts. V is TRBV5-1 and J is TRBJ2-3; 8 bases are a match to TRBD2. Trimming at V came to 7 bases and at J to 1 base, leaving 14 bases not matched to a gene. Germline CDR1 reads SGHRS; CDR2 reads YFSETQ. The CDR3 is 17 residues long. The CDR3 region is CASSLAAGGRGTDTQYF. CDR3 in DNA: TGCGCCAGCTCCCTAGCGGCGGGAGGTAGAGGCACAGATACGCAGTATTTT.

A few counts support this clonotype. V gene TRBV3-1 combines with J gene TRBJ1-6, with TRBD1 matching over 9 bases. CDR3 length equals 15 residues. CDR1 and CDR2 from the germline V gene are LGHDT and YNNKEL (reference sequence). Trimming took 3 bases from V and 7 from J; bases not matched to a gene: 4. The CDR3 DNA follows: TGTGCCAGCAGCCACCGGGACAGGGTCAATTCACCCCTCCACTTT. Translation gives CASSHRDRVNSPLHF.

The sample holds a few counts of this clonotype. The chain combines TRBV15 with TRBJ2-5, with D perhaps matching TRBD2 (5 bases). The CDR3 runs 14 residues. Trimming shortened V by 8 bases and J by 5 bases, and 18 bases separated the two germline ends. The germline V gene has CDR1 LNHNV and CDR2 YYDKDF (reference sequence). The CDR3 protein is CATSRYRRLETQYF. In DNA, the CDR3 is TGTGCCACCTCCCGATACCGGAGGTTGGAGACCCAGTACTTC. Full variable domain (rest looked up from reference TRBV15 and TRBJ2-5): DAMVIQNPRYQVTQFGKPVTLSCSQTLNHNVMYWYQQKSSQAPKLLFHYYDKDFNNEADTPDNFQSRRPNTSFCFLDIRSPGLGDTAMYLCATSRYRRLETQYFGPGTRLLVL.

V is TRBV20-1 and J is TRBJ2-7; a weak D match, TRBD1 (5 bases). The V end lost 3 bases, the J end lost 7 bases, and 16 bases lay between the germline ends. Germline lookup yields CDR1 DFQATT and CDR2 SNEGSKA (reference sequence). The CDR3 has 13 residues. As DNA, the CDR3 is TGCAGTGCTAGTTCGTGGACGTCAGGGGAGCAGTACTTC. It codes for CSASSWTSGEQYF.

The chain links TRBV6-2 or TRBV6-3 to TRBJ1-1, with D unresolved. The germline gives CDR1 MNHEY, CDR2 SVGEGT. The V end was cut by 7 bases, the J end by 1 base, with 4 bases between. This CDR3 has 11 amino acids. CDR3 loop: CASTGNTEAFF. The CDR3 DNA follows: TGTGCCAGCACGGGGAACACTGAAGCTTTCTTT.

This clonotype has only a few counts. As DNA, the CDR3 is TGTGCCAGCAGTGCGATATACCAGGTTAATGAGCAGTTCTTC. Amino acids: CASSAIYQVNEQFF. The chain links TRBV12-3 or TRBV12-4 to TRBJ2-1, with D hard to call. This CDR3 has 14 residues. Trimming removed 5 bases at V and 7 bases at J, with 15 bases between.

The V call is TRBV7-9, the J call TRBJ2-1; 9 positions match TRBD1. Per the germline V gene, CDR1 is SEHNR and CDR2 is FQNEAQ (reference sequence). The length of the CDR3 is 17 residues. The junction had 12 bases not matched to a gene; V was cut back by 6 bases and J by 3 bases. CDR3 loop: CASRGWRDRVIYNEQFF. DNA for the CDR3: TGTGCCAGCAGGGGGTGGAGGGACAGGGTTATCTACAATGAGCAGTTCTTC. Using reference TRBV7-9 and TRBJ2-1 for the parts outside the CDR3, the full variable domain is DTGVSQNPRHKITKRGQNVTFRCDPISEHNRLYWYRQTLGQGPEFLTYFQNEAQLEKSRLLSDRFSAERPKGSFSTLEIQRTEQGDSAMYLCASRGWRDRVIYNEQFFGPGTRLTVL.

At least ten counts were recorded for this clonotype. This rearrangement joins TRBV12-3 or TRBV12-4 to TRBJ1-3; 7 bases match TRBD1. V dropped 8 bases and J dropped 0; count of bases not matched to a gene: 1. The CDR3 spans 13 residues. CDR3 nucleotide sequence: TGTGCCAGCGACAGGGACTCTGGAAACACCATATATTTT. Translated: CASDRDSGNTIYF.

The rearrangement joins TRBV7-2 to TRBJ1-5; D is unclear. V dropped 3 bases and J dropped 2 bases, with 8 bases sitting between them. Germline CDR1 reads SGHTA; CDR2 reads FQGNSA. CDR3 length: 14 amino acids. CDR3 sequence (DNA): TGTGCCAGCAGCTTGAACCCTGGCAATCAGCCCCAGCATTTT. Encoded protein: CASSLNPGNQPQHF.

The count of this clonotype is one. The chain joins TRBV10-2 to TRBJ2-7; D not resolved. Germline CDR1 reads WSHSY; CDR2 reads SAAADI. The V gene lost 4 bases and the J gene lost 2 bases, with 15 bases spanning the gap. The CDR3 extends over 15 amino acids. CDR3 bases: TGCGCCAGCAGTGGGATCAAGGCGATTGCCTACGAGCAGTACTTC. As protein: CASSGIKAIAYEQYF.

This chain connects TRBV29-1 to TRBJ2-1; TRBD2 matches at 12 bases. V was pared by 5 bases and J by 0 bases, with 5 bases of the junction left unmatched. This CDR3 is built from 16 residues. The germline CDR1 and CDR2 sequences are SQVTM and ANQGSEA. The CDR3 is CSVTQGLAGSYNEQFF. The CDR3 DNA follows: TGCAGCGTTACCCAGGGACTAGCGGGCTCCTACAATGAGCAGTTCTTC.

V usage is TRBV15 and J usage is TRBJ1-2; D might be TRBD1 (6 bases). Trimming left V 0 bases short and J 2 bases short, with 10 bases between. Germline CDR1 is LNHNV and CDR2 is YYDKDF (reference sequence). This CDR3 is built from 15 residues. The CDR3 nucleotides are TGTGCCACCAGCAGAGATAGGGGGACCAACTATGGCTACACCTTC. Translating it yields CATSRDRGTNYGYTF.

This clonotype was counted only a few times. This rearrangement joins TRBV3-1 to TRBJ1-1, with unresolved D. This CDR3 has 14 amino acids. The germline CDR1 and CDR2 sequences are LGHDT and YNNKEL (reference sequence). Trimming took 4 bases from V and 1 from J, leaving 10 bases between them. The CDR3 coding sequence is TGTGCCAGCAGCCCGCCGACACCGAACACTGAAGCTTTCTTT. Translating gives CASSPPTPNTEAFF.

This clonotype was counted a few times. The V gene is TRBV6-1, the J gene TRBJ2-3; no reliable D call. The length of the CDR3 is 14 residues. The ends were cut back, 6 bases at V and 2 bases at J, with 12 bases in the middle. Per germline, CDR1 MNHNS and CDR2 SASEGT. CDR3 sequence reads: CASSILQNTDTQYF. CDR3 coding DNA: TGTGCCAGCAGCATCCTCCAAAACACAGATACGCAGTATTTT.

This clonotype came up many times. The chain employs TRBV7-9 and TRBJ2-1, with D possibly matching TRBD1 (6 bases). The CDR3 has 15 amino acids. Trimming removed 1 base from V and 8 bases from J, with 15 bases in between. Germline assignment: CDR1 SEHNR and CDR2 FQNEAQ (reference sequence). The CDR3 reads CASSLGFNRVDEQFF. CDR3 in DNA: TGTGCCAGCAGCTTAGGGTTTAACAGGGTCGATGAGCAGTTCTTC.

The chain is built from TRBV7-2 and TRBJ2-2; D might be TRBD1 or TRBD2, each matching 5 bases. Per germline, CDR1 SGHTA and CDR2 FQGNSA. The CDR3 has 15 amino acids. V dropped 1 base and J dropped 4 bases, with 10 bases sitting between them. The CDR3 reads CASSLDGGLTGELFF. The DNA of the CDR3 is TGTGCCAGCAGCTTAGATGGGGGTCTCACCGGGGAGCTGTTTTTT.

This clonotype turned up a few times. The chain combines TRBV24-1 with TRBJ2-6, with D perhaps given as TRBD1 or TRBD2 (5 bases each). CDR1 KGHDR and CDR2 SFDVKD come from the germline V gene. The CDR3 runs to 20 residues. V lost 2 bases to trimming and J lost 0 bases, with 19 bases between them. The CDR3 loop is CATSDSPRDVWNSGANVLTF. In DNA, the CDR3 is TGTGCCACCAGTGATTCCCCACGGGACGTTTGGAACTCTGGGGCCAACGTCCTGACTTTC.

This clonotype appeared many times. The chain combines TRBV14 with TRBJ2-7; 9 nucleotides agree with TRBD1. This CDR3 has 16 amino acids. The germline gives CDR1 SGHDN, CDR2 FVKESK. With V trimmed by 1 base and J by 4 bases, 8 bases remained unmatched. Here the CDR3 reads CASSQVFGQGLYEQYF. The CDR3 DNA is TGTGCCAGCAGCCAAGTGTTTGGACAGGGGTTGTACGAGCAGTACTTC. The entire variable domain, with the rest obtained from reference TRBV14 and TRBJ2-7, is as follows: EAGVTQFPSHSVIEKGQTVTLRCDPISGHDNLYWYRRVMGKEIKFLLHFVKESKQDESGMPNNRFLAERTGGTYSTLKVQPAELEDSGVYFCASSQVFGQGLYEQYFGPGTRLTVT.

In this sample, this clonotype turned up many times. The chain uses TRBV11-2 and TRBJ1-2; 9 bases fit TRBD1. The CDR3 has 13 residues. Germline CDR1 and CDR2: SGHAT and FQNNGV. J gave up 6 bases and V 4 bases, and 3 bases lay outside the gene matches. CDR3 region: CASSSDRGNGYTF. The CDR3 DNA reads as TGTGCCAGCAGCTCGGACAGGGGTAATGGCTACACCTTC.

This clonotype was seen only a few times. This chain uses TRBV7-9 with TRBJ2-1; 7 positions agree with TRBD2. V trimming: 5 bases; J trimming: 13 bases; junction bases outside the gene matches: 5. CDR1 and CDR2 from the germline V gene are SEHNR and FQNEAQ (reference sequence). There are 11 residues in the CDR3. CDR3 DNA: TGTGCCAGCAGCCGGGACTATTTTCAGTTCTTC. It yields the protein CASSRDYFQFF.